Presented here are 19 T cell receptor beta chains from one specimen sequenced in a study of human T cells and chemical hapten exposure. Described time point: patch test 1, 2 weeks after DPC sensitization. Treatment specified: therapeutic diphenylcyclopropenone sensitization with weekly scalp DPC. TCRdb itself ran the RACE reads through MiXCR, one entry per CDR3 protein. The sample has some 180,000 distinct CDR3 sequences, approximately 20% seen once. Sequencing was performed on whole blood, taken in connection with sensitization to the hapten diphenylcyclopropenone (DPC). These receptors all come from a woman aged 50 to 60 with alopecia areata. Some clones in this sample may be carry-over from other donors' samples.

This clonotype was picked up a small number of times. V usage is TRBV29-1 and J usage is TRBJ2-5; D is perhaps TRBD2 (6 bases). Germline V gene lookup returns CDR1 SQVTM and CDR2 ANQGSEA. The germline V and J ends were trimmed by 7 bases and 4 bases, with 19 bases remaining between them. CDR3 size: 14 residues. The CDR3 loop is CSAVPTSRVETQYF. As DNA, the CDR3 is TGCAGCGCTGTACCGACTAGTAGGGTAGAGACCCAGTACTTC. The whole variable domain, remainder taken from reference TRBV29-1 and TRBJ2-5, is SAVISQKPSRDICQRGTSLTIQCQVDSQVTMMFWYRQQPGQSLTLIATANQGSEATYESGFVIDKFPISRPNLTFSTLTVSNMSPEDSSIYLCSAVPTSRVETQYFGPGTRLLVL.

The rearrangement joins TRBV20-1 to TRBJ2-1; D is unclear. This CDR3 spans 13 amino acids. CDR1 is DFQATT and CDR2 is SNEGSKA in the germline V gene (reference sequence). Written as DNA, the CDR3 is TGCAGCCCGAGGAGCAATAAGGACAATGAGCAGTTCTTC. Its protein is CSPRSNKDNEQFF.

In this sample, this clonotype turned up a few times. The chain recombines TRBV10-3 with TRBJ2-7; D remains unclear. The CDR3 is made up of 13 amino acids. Germline values: CDR1 ENHRY, CDR2 SYGVKD. V shed 10 bases and J shed 0 bases, with 13 bases lying between them. CDR3: CATSRESSYEQYF. Written as DNA, the CDR3 is TGTGCCACCTCCAGAGAGAGCTCCTACGAGCAGTACTTC.

At least ten counts were recorded for this clonotype. V usage is TRBV7-6 and J usage is TRBJ2-6, with D perhaps matching TRBD2 (5 bases). This CDR3 has 14 amino acids. Germline V gives CDR1 SGHVS, CDR2 FNYEAQ. V was pared by 5 bases and J by 0 bases, with 5 bases between. CDR3 nucleotide sequence: TGTGCCAGCAGCGAGGGCTCTGGGGCCAACGTCCTGACTTTC. It encodes CASSEGSGANVLTF.

This clonotype showed up just a few times. The chain employs TRBV20-1 and TRBJ2-3; a weak D match, TRBD1 (5 bases). V lost 6 bases and J 2 bases, leaving 15 bases between the germline ends. The V gene's germline CDR1 is DFQATT and CDR2 SNEGSKA (reference sequence). CDR3 length equals 14 residues. The chain's CDR3 is CSAPSAGHTDTQYF. CDR3 nucleotides: TGCAGTGCCCCCTCGGCAGGGCACACAGATACGCAGTATTTT.

This sequence joins TRBV7-9 and TRBJ2-1; 7 nucleotides match TRBD2. J lost 6 bases, V lost 5 bases, and 13 bases had no gene match. The CDR3 spans 16 residues. Germline V CDR1 and CDR2: SEHNR, FQNEAQ (reference sequence). The CDR3 DNA reads TGTGCCAGCAGCCCCCCCCGTAGGGAGGGCCGCAATGAGCAGTTCTTC. It is translated as CASSPPRREGRNEQFF. The full variable domain, rest sourced from reference TRBV7-9 and TRBJ2-1, is DTGVSQNPRHKITKRGQNVTFRCDPISEHNRLYWYRQTLGQGPEFLTYFQNEAQLEKSRLLSDRFSAERPKGSFSTLEIQRTEQGDSAMYLCASSPPRREGRNEQFFGPGTRLTVL.

The chain links TRBV12-3 or TRBV12-4 to TRBJ2-5, with D perhaps given as TRBD1 or TRBD2 (5 bases each). The V gene lost 6 bases and the J gene lost 7 bases, with 15 bases spanning the gap. The CDR3 is 13 residues long. This CDR3 is CASSSDIGGTQYF. DNA for the CDR3: TGTGCCAGCAGCTCGGACATCGGAGGGACCCAGTACTTC.

This clonotype has more than one count but fewer than ten. V usage is TRBV20-1 and J usage is TRBJ2-1; D gene ambiguous. CDR1 is DFQATT and CDR2 is SNEGSKA in the germline V gene (reference sequence). This CDR3 comprises 11 residues. The CDR3, as DNA: TGCAGCGCATGGACCGACAATGAGCAGTTCTTC. It codes for CSAWTDNEQFF.

This chain connects TRBV9 to TRBJ1-2; no clear D gene. The V gene's germline CDR1 is SGDLS and CDR2 YYNGEE. The CDR3 runs 15 residues. V gave up 4 bases and J gave up 2 bases, with 15 bases separating them. The CDR3 DNA is TGTGCCAGCAGCCCAGCCGGGAGTTTCAACTATGGCTACACCTTC. This encodes CASSPAGSFNYGYTF.

The V and J genes are TRBV5-1 and TRBJ1-1, with D maybe TRBD1 (5 bases). Germline V gene sequence: CDR1 SGHRS, CDR2 YFSETQ. V was shortened by 0 bases and J by 3 bases, with 9 bases between the two germline ends. The CDR3 runs to 14 residues. CDR3 protein: CASSLDRWDTEAFF. CDR3 coding DNA: TGCGCCAGCAGCTTGGACAGGTGGGACACTGAAGCTTTCTTT.

The V gene is TRBV7-9, the J gene TRBJ1-2, with 11 bases matching TRBD1. J was trimmed by 5 bases and V by 0 bases; bases with no gene match: 2. The CDR3 loop spans 15 amino acids. CDR1 and CDR2 (germline): SEHNR, FQNEAQ (reference sequence). The CDR3 DNA follows: TGTGCCAGCAGCTTAGCCGGACAGGGGGCGTATGGCTACACCTTC. Protein: CASSLAGQGAYGYTF.

The chain employs TRBV6-5 and TRBJ2-7, with 8 bases matching TRBD2. Germline values: CDR1 MNHEY, CDR2 SVGAGI. Trimming at V came to 6 bases and at J to 5 bases, leaving 9 bases not matched to a gene. The CDR3 has 14 residues. The CDR3 DNA reads as TGTGCCAGCAGCCAAGCGGGAGCCCCCCACGAGCAGTACTTC. Encoded protein: CASSQAGAPHEQYF.

This clonotype was counted only a few times. The rearrangement links TRBV3-1 to TRBJ2-7; no clear D. CDR3 length: 17 residues. Trimming removed 0 bases from V and 5 bases from J, with 20 bases in between. CDR1 and CDR2 (germline): LGHDT, YNNKEL (reference sequence). CDR3 DNA sequence: TGTGCCAGCAGCCAAGATCCTATAGGCCCCCTCCGACACGAGCAGTACTTC. Encoded protein: CASSQDPIGPLRHEQYF.

The genes are TRBV12-3 or TRBV12-4 and TRBJ1-2, with unresolved D. CDR3 length: 13 residues. V lost 2 bases and J lost 8, with 12 bases in between. DNA of the CDR3: TGTGCCAGCAGTTTACGGCAGAAGAACGGCTACACCTTC. This sequence encodes CASSLRQKNGYTF.

This clonotype was picked up a small number of times. The chain combines TRBV29-1 with TRBJ1-1; the D is unclear. V lost 7 bases and J lost 1, with 10 bases in between. The CDR3 has 12 amino acids. Germline V CDR1 and CDR2: SQVTM, ANQGSEA. CDR3 residues: CSADKPNTEAFF. In DNA form, the CDR3 reads TGCAGCGCAGACAAACCGAACACTGAAGCTTTCTTT.

The chain couples TRBV3-1 to TRBJ2-3, with TRBD2 matching 10 bases. Germline CDR1 LGHDT, CDR2 YNNKEL (reference sequence). The CDR3 length is 15 residues. V shed 2 bases and J 4 bases; nucleotides not matched to a gene: 3. In nucleotides, the CDR3 is TGTGCCAGCAGCCAACCTAGCGGGAGCGCAGATACGCAGTATTTT. Protein product: CASSQPSGSADTQYF.

This sequence joins TRBV5-1 and TRBJ2-3; unclear D gene. Germline V gene lookup returns CDR1 SGHRS and CDR2 YFSETQ. The CDR3 loop spans 13 amino acids. V was clipped by 6 bases and J by 1 base, with 9 bases between them. DNA for the CDR3: TGCGCCAGCACCCGTCTACGCACAGATACGCAGTATTTT. This sequence encodes CASTRLRTDTQYF.

This clonotype was observed a handful of times. V and J are TRBV29-1 and TRBJ2-1; TRBD1 matches 7 bases. Per germline, CDR1 SQVTM and CDR2 ANQGSEA. This CDR3 region has 14 residues. Germline trimming cut 5 bases from V and 6 bases from J; bases unmatched to any gene: 10. CDR3 nucleotide sequence: TGCAGCGTTCGATATAGACAGGGATTCAATGAGCAGTTCTTC. It encodes CSVRYRQGFNEQFF.

V gene TRBV3-1 combines with J gene TRBJ1-2; tentatively, D is TRBD1 (6 bases). CDR1 and CDR2 from the germline V gene are LGHDT and YNNKEL (reference sequence). Trimming pared 0 bases from V and 0 bases from J, leaving 17 bases between. CDR3 size: 18 residues. CDR3 sequence (DNA): TGTGCCAGCAGCCAAGATCTAAGGGGGGCCCGAGCTAACTATGGCTACACCTTC. As protein: CASSQDLRGARANYGYTF.